The rows below give T cell receptor beta chains drawn from one sample of a study of cytomegalovirus exposure and HLA in healthy donors. Assay: immunoSEQ multiplex PCR; the TCRdb copy retains only in-frame clones and omits some. The sample records fewer than 60,000 clones, roughly 77% being singletons. Sequencing was carried out using PBMCs. These receptors originate from a woman in her thirties or forties in good health and CMV-seropositive. The CDR3 runs from the conserved cysteine through the conserved F or W. D genes are given only for firm matches. Rows may omit the clone size; those that give it use once, few, many or a size class.

v_call	clone_size	j_call	d_call	cdr3_nt	cdr3_aa
TRBV6-1	-	TRBJ1-1	TRBD1	TGTGCCAGCAGGGCGGGACAGGGGGACACTGAAGCTTTCTTT	CASRAGQGDTEAFF
TRBV19	once	TRBJ2-2	-	TGTGCCTCATTAGAGGGGAACACCGGGGAGCTGTTTTTT	CASLEGNTGELFF
TRBV5-1	few	TRBJ1-5	-	TGCGCCAGCAGCCCACAGGATGATCAGCCCCAGCATTTT	CASSPQDDQPQHF
TRBV10-1	-	TRBJ2-3	-	TGCGCCAGCAGTCGGACAGCTTCCACAGATACGCAGTATTTT	CASSRTASTDTQYF
TRBV5-6	-	TRBJ1-2	-	TGTGCCAGCAGCTTGCCAGGGATAAACTATGGCTACACCTTC	CASSLPGINYGYTF
TRBV6-5	-	TRBJ1-3	-	TGTGCCAGCAGTTACTCCGGGACTGGAAACACCATATATTTT	CASSYSGTGNTIYF
TRBV7-2	few	TRBJ1-1	-	TGTGCCAGCAGCTGGAGACGGAACCTCAGAGATAACACTGAAGCTTTCTTT	CASSWRRNLRDNTEAFF
TRBV7-9	few	TRBJ1-1	-	TGTGCCAGCAGTTCCCACTTGACAGGTACTGAAGCTTTCTTT	CASSSHLTGTEAFF
TRBV4-1	-	TRBJ2-7	TRBD1	TGCGCCAGCAGCCAACAGGGGGCCTACTACGAGCAGTACTTC	CASSQQGAYYEQYF
TRBV19	-	TRBJ1-2	-	TGTGCCAGTAGTATGGGACTCCTTTCTAGCTATGGCTACACCTTC	CASSMGLLSSYGYTF
TRBV6-5	-	TRBJ2-1	-	TGTGCCAGCAAGGGGCTTGGAGTGCAGTTCTTC	CASKGLGVQFF
TRBV6-1	-	TRBJ1-5	-	TGTGCCAGCAGTGTACCTACCAGGGAGGATCGGCCCCAGCATTTT	CASSVPTREDRPQHF
TRBV9	once	TRBJ1-2	-	TGTGCCAGCAGCGTGGGGCAGGGCGGGGATGGTGGCTACACCTTC	CASSVGQGGDGGYTF
TRBV7-3	once	TRBJ1-2	-	TGTGCCAGCAGCTTAAGACAGGACTATGGCTACACCTTC	CASSLRQDYGYTF
TRBV6-5	-	TRBJ1-2	TRBD1	TGTGCCAGCTATCCGGGACAGGGCTATGGCTACACCTTC	CASYPGQGYGYTF
TRBV19	-	TRBJ2-7	-	TGTGCCAGTAGCCCACTTTCGGGACTCGACGAGCAGTACTTC	CASSPLSGLDEQYF